Each of the 5 T cell receptor beta chains below was sequenced from the same sample in a study of T cell responses to AZD1222 COVID-19 vaccine. Profiled with immunoSEQ multiplex PCR; TCRdb holds only in-frame clones, not every one. Among 130,000 or so clones listed, about 91% were seen once. Sample: peripheral blood, taken 28 days after the second AZD1222 dose. The receptors originated from an adult who received the AZD1222 COVID-19 vaccine.

The V call is TRBV5-6, the J call TRBJ1-2; no clear D. V was shortened by 4 bases and J by 2 bases, with 12 bases between the two germline ends. This CDR3 comprises 14 residues. Germline lookup yields CDR1 SGHDT and CDR2 YYEEEE. CDR3 sequence: CASSVRSFNYGYTF. The CDR3 DNA follows: TGTGCCAGCAGCGTGAGGAGCTTCAACTATGGCTACACCTTC.

V and J are TRBV7-9 and TRBJ1-2; 7 nucleotides align to TRBD1. V dropped 1 base and J dropped 4; count of bases not matched to a gene: 6. CDR3 length: 15 amino acids. The germline CDR1 and CDR2 sequences are SEHNR and FQNEAQ (reference sequence). CDR3 in amino acids: CASSLGGDSPYGYTF. The CDR3 coding sequence is TGTGCCAGCAGCTTAGGGGGGGACAGTCCCTATGGCTACACCTTC.

This clone appeared once. The CDR3 protein is CASSLDRGSTEAFF. The CDR3 region has the DNA TGTGCCAGCTCCCTGGACAGGGGTTCCACTGAAGCTTTCTTT. The V gene is TRBV18, the J gene TRBJ1-1, with TRBD1 identical over 9 bases. Germline CDR1 reads KGHSH; CDR2 reads LQKENI. The CDR3 extends over 14 amino acids. J gave up 4 bases and V 6 bases, and 6 bases lay outside the gene matches.

J is TRBJ1-3 and V is TRBV19; D not resolved. Germline V gene sequence: CDR1 LNHDA, CDR2 SQIVND (reference sequence). The CDR3 covers 15 residues. Trimming cost V 3 bases and J 0 bases, with 9 bases left between them. For the CDR3, the DNA is TGTGCCAGTAGTATTCTAGGCAGCTCTGGAAACACCATATATTTT. Translated, it gives CASSILGSSGNTIYF.

The count of this clone is one. This chain joins TRBV11-2 and TRBJ1-1; TRBD1 aligns across 10 bases. This CDR3 is 17 amino acids long. After removal of 4 bases from V and 0 bases from J, the junction contained 8 bases not matched to a gene. Germline lookup yields CDR1 SGHAT and CDR2 FQNNGV. CDR3 amino acids: CASSSPDRGHMNTEAFF. The CDR3 DNA is TGTGCCAGCAGCTCCCCAGACAGGGGGCACATGAACACTGAAGCTTTCTTT. The complete variable domain, with remaining parts taken from reference TRBV11-2 and TRBJ1-1, reads EAGVAQSPRYKIIEKRQSVAFWCNPISGHATLYWYQQILGQGPKLLIQFQNNGVVDDSQLPKDRFSAERLKGVDSTLKIQPAKLEDSAVYLCASSSPDRGHMNTEAFFGQGTRLTVV.